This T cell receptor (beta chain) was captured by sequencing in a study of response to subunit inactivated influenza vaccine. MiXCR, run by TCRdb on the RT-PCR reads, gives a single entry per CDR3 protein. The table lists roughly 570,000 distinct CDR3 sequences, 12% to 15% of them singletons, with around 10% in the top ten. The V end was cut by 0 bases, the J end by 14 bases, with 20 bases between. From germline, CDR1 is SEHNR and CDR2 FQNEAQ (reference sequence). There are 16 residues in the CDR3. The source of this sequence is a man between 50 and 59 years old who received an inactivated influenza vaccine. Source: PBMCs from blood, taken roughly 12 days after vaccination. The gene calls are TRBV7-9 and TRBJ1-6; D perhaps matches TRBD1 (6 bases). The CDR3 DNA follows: TGTGCCAGCAGCTTAGCTCAGGGGACCCAAGGTGGGGCCCTCCACTTT. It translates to CASSLAQGTQGGALHF.